A selection of T cell receptor beta chains follows, all from one sample in a study of T cell responses to AZD1222 COVID-19 vaccine. The protocol was immunoSEQ multiplex PCR, while the TCRdb copy is restricted to in-frame clones and leaves out a portion. The sample gives about 140,000 clones, roughly nine tenths of which show up once; about 3% is in the top ten. The source material was peripheral blood, sampled on day 0 of AZD1222 vaccination. The receptor source for this set is an adult in good health. CDR3s leave out the opening cysteine and the closing phenylalanine or tryptophan. Fields, in order: J gene, V gene, CDR3 protein.

j_gene: TRBJ2-7
v_gene: TRBV5-6
CDR3aa: ASSPSGAHYEQY

j_gene: TRBJ1-5
v_gene: TRBV28
CDR3aa: ASRVWGSGISNQPQH

j_gene: TRBJ1-1
v_gene: TRBV27
CDR3aa: ASRSTGGFAEAF

j_gene: TRBJ2-7
v_gene: TRBV5-1
CDR3aa: ASSWDSNEQY

j_gene: TRBJ2-1
v_gene: TRBV3-1/TRBV3-2
CDR3aa: ASSPLAGEGYNEQF

j_gene: TRBJ2-5
v_gene: TRBV29-1
CDR3aa: SSQVTGEETQY

j_gene: TRBJ1-4
v_gene: TRBV10-3
CDR3aa: ATRTGASNEKLF

j_gene: TRBJ1-5
v_gene: TRBV7-2
CDR3aa: ASSLTWGRSNQPQH

j_gene: TRBJ2-1
v_gene: TRBV20-1
CDR3aa: SGSVLHEQF

j_gene: TRBJ1-3
v_gene: TRBV19
CDR3aa: ATSNDSGNTIY

j_gene: TRBJ2-3
v_gene: TRBV4-1
CDR3aa: ASSPSGLAADTQY

j_gene: TRBJ1-3
v_gene: TRBV24-1
CDR3aa: ATSEHGTGAGNTIY

j_gene: TRBJ2-2
v_gene: TRBV12-3/TRBV12-4
CDR3aa: AGRETHTGELF

j_gene: TRBJ1-4
v_gene: TRBV4-1
CDR3aa: ASSQRQGQVEKLF

j_gene: TRBJ1-6
v_gene: TRBV25-1
CDR3aa: ASGSPSYNSPLH

j_gene: TRBJ1-5
v_gene: TRBV6-6
CDR3aa: ASSYPSTGLNQPQH

j_gene: TRBJ2-7
v_gene: TRBV6-2/TRBV6-3
CDR3aa: ASSFETSGRSYEQY

j_gene: TRBJ2-7
v_gene: TRBV15
CDR3aa: ATSRDRAGVFYEQY

j_gene: TRBJ1-5
v_gene: TRBV19
CDR3aa: ASTWTGGLDSNQPQH

j_gene: TRBJ1-4
v_gene: TRBV19
CDR3aa: AQPPTGNSEKLF

j_gene: TRBJ2-1
v_gene: TRBV12-3/TRBV12-4
CDR3aa: ASSLDGSNEQF

j_gene: TRBJ2-3
v_gene: TRBV18
CDR3aa: ASSASPGPDTQY

j_gene: TRBJ1-2
v_gene: TRBV18
CDR3aa: ASSHRRGQGAPGYT

j_gene: TRBJ2-7
v_gene: TRBV3-1/TRBV3-2
CDR3aa: ASTAGTRGLEQY

j_gene: TRBJ1-5
v_gene: TRBV27
CDR3aa: ATHRGRGSNQPQH